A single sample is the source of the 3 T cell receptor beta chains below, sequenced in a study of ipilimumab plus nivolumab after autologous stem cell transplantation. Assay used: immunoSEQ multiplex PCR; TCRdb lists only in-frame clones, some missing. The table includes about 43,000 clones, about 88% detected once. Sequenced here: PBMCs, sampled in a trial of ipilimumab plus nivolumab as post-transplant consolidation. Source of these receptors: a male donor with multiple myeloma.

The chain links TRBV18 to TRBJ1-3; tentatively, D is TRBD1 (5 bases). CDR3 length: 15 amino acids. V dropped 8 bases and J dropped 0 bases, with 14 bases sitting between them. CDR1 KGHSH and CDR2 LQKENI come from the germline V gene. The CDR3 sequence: CASTRTGDSGNTIYF. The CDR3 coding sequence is TGTGCCAGCACCCGGACGGGGGACTCTGGAAACACCATATATTTT.

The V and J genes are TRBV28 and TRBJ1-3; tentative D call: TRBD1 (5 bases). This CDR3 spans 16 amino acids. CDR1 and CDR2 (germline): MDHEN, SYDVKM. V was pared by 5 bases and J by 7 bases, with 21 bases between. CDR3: CASSPGSAPTLNTIYF. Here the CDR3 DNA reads TGTGCCAGCAGTCCAGGGAGTGCGCCGACTCTTAACACCATATATTTT. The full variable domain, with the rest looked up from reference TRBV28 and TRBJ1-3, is DVKVTQSSRYLVKRTGEKVFLECVQDMDHENMFWYRQDPGLGLRLIYFSYDVKMKEKGDIPEGYSVSREKKERFSLILESASTNQTSMYLCASSPGSAPTLNTIYFGEGSWLTVV.

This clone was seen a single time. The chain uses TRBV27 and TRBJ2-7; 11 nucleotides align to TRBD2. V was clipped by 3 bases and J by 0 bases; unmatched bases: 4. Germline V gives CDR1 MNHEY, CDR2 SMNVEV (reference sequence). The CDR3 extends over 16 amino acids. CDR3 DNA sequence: TGTGCCAGCAGTTTTAGCGGGAGGGGAAGCTCCTACGAGCAGTACTTC. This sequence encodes CASSFSGRGSSYEQYF.